The clone carrying this T cell receptor (beta chain) was counted at least ten times. The target antigen is unknown. TCRdb reprocessed the reads with MiXCR, giving one entry per CDR3 protein. The sample has roughly 500,000 distinct CDR3 sequences, about 33% seen once. The sample belongs to a study of T cell repertoires in cytomegalovirus infection. Study overall: Researchers turned to recently identified HLA-C-restricted CMV epitopes as well as well-studied HLA-B-restricted ones. Study-wide results and caveats: Ex vivo responses were dominated by HLA-C-restricted CMV-specific TCR beta clonotypes.

Germline lookup yields CDR1 SEHNR and CDR2 FQNEAQ (reference sequence). The CDR3 has 18 residues. The V end lost 2 bases, the J end lost 2 bases, and 16 bases lay between the germline ends. The sample in question was cultured PBMCs, obtained from culture after CMV antigen stimulation. The V and J genes are TRBV7-9 and TRBJ2-6, with D tentatively TRBD2 (5 bases). This sequence was found in a human donor in good health (CMV status not recorded). Some clones in this sample may be carry-over from other donors' samples. The CDR3 is CASSLRGPGNTGANVLTF. CDR3 in DNA: TGTGCCAGCAGCTTACGGGGTCCGGGAAACACTGGGGCCAACGTCCTGACTTTC.